A single sample gave rise to the 21 T cell receptor beta chains below, sequenced in a study of OX40 agonist ivuxolimab in advanced cancers. The table came from immunoSEQ multiplex PCR; TCRdb's copy has only in-frame clones and leaves some out. The profile shows more than 100,000 clones, around 87% of them singletons. Source: CD4+ or CD8+ T cells sorted from blood, taken in a trial of the OX40 agonist ivuxolimab. The receptors originated from an adult with an advanced solid tumor such as melanoma, head and neck, liver or kidney cancer.

In this sample, this clone turned up once. This rearrangement joins TRBV19 to TRBJ2-3; D is undetermined. The V end was cut by 6 bases, the J end by 2 bases, with 3 bases between. Germline CDR1 is LNHDA and CDR2 is SQIVND (reference sequence). The CDR3 spans 11 residues. The CDR3 loop is CASSNTDTQYF. CDR3 DNA: TGTGCCAGTAGCAACACAGATACGCAGTATTTT.

This rearrangement joins TRBV28 to TRBJ1-5; unclear D gene. V dropped 5 bases and J dropped 0 bases, with 8 bases sitting between them. This CDR3 is built from 14 residues. Germline CDR1 MDHEN, CDR2 SYDVKM. The CDR3, as DNA: TGTGCCAGCAGTACACACGGTAGCAATCAGCCCCAGCATTTT. Translation gives CASSTHGSNQPQHF.

The J gene is TRBJ2-3, the V gene TRBV11-2; 13 bases match TRBD2. This CDR3 has 17 residues. Per the germline V gene, CDR1 is SGHAT and CDR2 is FQNNGV. J lost 1 base, V lost 3 bases, and 4 bases had no gene match. The CDR3 region has the DNA TGTGCCAGCAGCTTTACTAGCGGGGGGGCGGGCACAGATACGCAGTATTTT. The encoded protein is CASSFTSGGAGTDTQYF. The complete variable domain, with remaining parts taken from reference TRBV11-2 and TRBJ2-3, reads EAGVAQSPRYKIIEKRQSVAFWCNPISGHATLYWYQQILGQGPKLLIQFQNNGVVDDSQLPKDRFSAERLKGVDSTLKIQPAKLEDSAVYLCASSFTSGGAGTDTQYFGPGTRLTVL.

The V call is TRBV7-2, the J call TRBJ1-2, with 10 bases matching TRBD1. The CDR3 length is 14 residues. Germline trimming cut 5 bases from V and 7 bases from J; bases unmatched to any gene: 7. Germline V gene lookup returns CDR1 SGHTA and CDR2 FQGNSA. CDR3 in amino acids: CASSPGDRGGGYTF. CDR3 coding DNA: TGTGCCAGCAGCCCTGGGGACAGGGGTGGTGGCTACACCTTC. Combining the CDR3 with reference TRBV7-2 and TRBJ1-2 gives the whole variable domain GAGVSQSPSNKVTEKGKDVELRCDPISGHTALYWYRQSLGQGLEFLIYFQGNSAPDKSGLPSDRFSAERTGGSVSTLTIQRTQQEDSAVYLCASSPGDRGGGYTFGSGTRLTVV.

For the CDR3, the DNA is TGTGCCAGCAGTCATATCGGAGAGACCCAGTACTTC. Translated: CASSHIGETQYF. The chain uses TRBV11-2 and TRBJ2-5; D gene uncertain. Trimming took off 6 bases at V and 4 bases at J, with 9 bases between the two ends. The CDR3 length is 12 residues. Germline loops: CDR1 SGHAT, CDR2 FQNNGV.

This sequence joins TRBV4-2 and TRBJ2-7, with 10 bases that match TRBD2. Looked up from germline, CDR1 is LGHNA and CDR2 is YNFKEQ. This CDR3 has 17 amino acids. V gave up 0 bases and J gave up 5 bases; unmatched junction bases: 10. CDR3 bases: TGTGCCAGCAGCCAAGATCGTGGGGCTAGCGGGGGTCACGAGCAGTACTTC. It translates to CASSQDRGASGGHEQYF.

The CDR3 loop reads CAWSGDRQTGELFF. The CDR3 DNA sequence: TGTGCCTGGAGCGGGGACAGGCAAACCGGGGAGCTGTTTTTT. The chain has TRBV30 and TRBJ2-2; 8 bases are shared with TRBD1. CDR1 is GTSNPN and CDR2 is SVGIG in the germline V gene (reference sequence). V gave up 3 bases and J gave up 5 bases; unmatched junction bases: 5. CDR3 size: 14 residues.

Only a few counts were recorded for this clone. This chain links TRBV6-5 with TRBJ1-6, with D possibly being TRBD1 (6 bases). Trimming removed 0 bases at V and 6 bases at J, with 9 bases between. Germline lookup yields CDR1 MNHEY and CDR2 SVGAGI. The CDR3 loop spans 15 amino acids. Here the CDR3 reads CASSYSRDTNSPLHF. For the CDR3, the DNA is TGTGCCAGCAGTTACTCGAGGGACACTAATTCACCCCTCCACTTT.

This sequence joins TRBV6-5 and TRBJ2-5; D could derive from TRBD1 or TRBD2 (5 bases each). Trimming took 2 bases from V and 3 from J, leaving 16 bases between them. The germline CDR1 and CDR2 sequences are MNHEY and SVGAGI. CDR3 length equals 16 residues. The CDR3 sequence: CASSYHDTWGKETQYF. The CDR3 nucleotides are TGTGCCAGCAGTTACCATGACACCTGGGGGAAAGAGACCCAGTACTTC.

The chain is built from TRBV11-2 and TRBJ2-7, with D perhaps assigned TRBD1 or TRBD2 (6 bases each). V lost 5 bases and J 7 bases, leaving 15 bases between the germline ends. Germline V gene data show CDR1 as SGHAT and CDR2 as FQNNGV. The CDR3 runs to 13 residues. CDR3 region: CASSPGGLVEQYF. CDR3 DNA sequence: TGTGCCAGCAGCCCCGGGGGCTTGGTAGAGCAGTACTTC.

Notes on this clone: An end of the junction does not agree with germline; a read error may underlie this. The chain combines TRBV30 with TRBJ2-7; 7 bases match TRBD2. From germline, CDR1 is GTSNPN and CDR2 SVGIG (reference sequence). There are 14 residues in the CDR3. In nucleotides, the CDR3 is TGTGCCGGGAGGGGACTCAGAGGGTCCTACGAGCAGTACTTC. This translates into CAGRGLRGSYEQYF.

The J gene is TRBJ2-7, the V gene TRBV5-1; TRBD1 aligns across 9 bases. Per germline, CDR1 SGHRS and CDR2 YFSETQ. This CDR3 comprises 15 residues. V trimming: 5 bases; J trimming: 0 bases; junction bases outside the gene matches: 6. The CDR3 nucleotides are TGCGCCAGCAGAACTCAGACAGGGGGCTCCTACGAGCAGTACTTC. This codes for CASRTQTGGSYEQYF.

This rearrangement joins TRBV7-8 to TRBJ1-2, with D hard to call. This CDR3 comprises 13 residues. Trimming took off 5 bases at V and 0 bases at J, with 7 bases between the two ends. CDR1 SGHVS and CDR2 FQNEAQ come from the germline V gene. The CDR3 DNA sequence: TGTGCCAGCAGCGGTTCGACTAACTATGGCTACACCTTC. Its protein is CASSGSTNYGYTF. The full variable domain, its missing parts supplied by reference TRBV7-8 and TRBJ1-2, is GAGVSQSPRYKVAKRGQDVALRCDPISGHVSLFWYQQALGQGPEFLTYFQNEAQLDKSGLPSDRFFAERPEGSVSTLKIQRTQQEDSAVYLCASSGSTNYGYTFGSGTRLTVV.

V usage is TRBV7-2 and J usage is TRBJ1-2; D is undetermined. V lost 2 bases and J lost 5, with 9 bases in between. The CDR3 has 13 residues. Germline CDR1 reads SGHTA; CDR2 reads FQGNSA. The CDR3 sequence: CASSLSSGYGYTF. The CDR3 DNA reads TGTGCCAGCAGCTTATCGTCAGGTTATGGCTACACCTTC.

This chain connects TRBV25-1 to TRBJ2-7, with a tentative D call TRBD2 (6 bases). The V gene's germline CDR1 is MGHDK and CDR2 SYGVNS. V was trimmed by 9 bases and J by 5 bases, leaving 11 bases between them. This CDR3 is built from 11 residues. In DNA form, the CDR3 reads TGTGCCAGGGAGGGCAGGGACGAGCAGTACTTC. It yields the protein CAREGRDEQYF.

This chain connects TRBV29-1 to TRBJ1-3, with no clear D. This CDR3 is built from 12 residues. V lost 4 bases, J lost 3 bases, and 7 bases lay in between. Germline V gene lookup returns CDR1 SQVTM and CDR2 ANQGSEA. In DNA, the CDR3 is TGCAGCGTTGGAGGAGGTGGAAACACCATATATTTT. Translating gives CSVGGGGNTIYF.

CDR3 protein: CASSNTPDRGGKDTDTQYF. The CDR3 bases are TGTGCCAGCAGCAATACACCCGACAGGGGAGGAAAGGACACAGATACGCAGTATTTT. V and J are TRBV21-1 and TRBJ2-3; no check of the table's D call, TRBD1, against the DNA was made. TRBV21-1 is a pseudogene. The CDR3 length is 19 residues.

The rearrangement uses TRBV19 and TRBJ2-5; D is perhaps TRBD1 (5 bases). Germline V gene lookup returns CDR1 LNHDA and CDR2 SQIVND (reference sequence). This CDR3 has 14 residues. Deletions cut 5 bases from V and 1 base from J, with 11 bases between. The CDR3 DNA reads as TGTGCCAGTAGTCCCGACAGTCCCCAAGAGACCCAGTACTTC. The encoded protein is CASSPDSPQETQYF.

The CDR3 reads CASSSPGQGSGNTIYF. The CDR3 nucleotides read TGTGCCAGCAGCTCTCCGGGACAGGGTTCTGGAAACACCATATATTTT. The V and J genes are TRBV5-4 and TRBJ1-3; TRBD1 aligns across 9 bases. The CDR3 consists of 16 residues. In germline, CDR1 is SGHNT, CDR2 YYREEE (reference sequence). V gave up 3 bases and J gave up 1 base; unmatched junction bases: 5.

V usage is TRBV7-2 and J usage is TRBJ2-4; no reliable D call. Trimming removed 4 bases from V and 4 bases from J, with 8 bases in between. CDR1 is SGHTA, CDR2 FQGNSA, per germline. The CDR3 covers 13 residues. CDR3 sequence reads: CASSSPPKNIQYF. CDR3 nucleotides: TGTGCCAGCAGCTCTCCACCAAAAAACATTCAGTACTTC.

The chain is built from TRBV5-1 and TRBJ2-7; 10 bases map to TRBD2. Germline CDR1 reads SGHRS; CDR2 reads YFSETQ. After removal of 4 bases from V and 0 bases from J, the junction contained 4 bases not matched to a gene. The CDR3 is 15 amino acids. The CDR3 region is CASSLTSGASYEQYF. The CDR3 nucleotides are TGCGCCAGCAGCCTAACTAGCGGGGCCTCCTACGAGCAGTACTTC. The variable domain in full, with the rest retrieved from reference TRBV5-1 and TRBJ2-7, is KAGVTQTPRYLIKTRGQQVTLSCSPISGHRSVSWYQQTPGQGLQFLFEYFSETQRNKGNFPGRFSGRQFSNSRSEMNVSTLELGDSALYLCASSLTSGASYEQYFGPGTRLTVT.